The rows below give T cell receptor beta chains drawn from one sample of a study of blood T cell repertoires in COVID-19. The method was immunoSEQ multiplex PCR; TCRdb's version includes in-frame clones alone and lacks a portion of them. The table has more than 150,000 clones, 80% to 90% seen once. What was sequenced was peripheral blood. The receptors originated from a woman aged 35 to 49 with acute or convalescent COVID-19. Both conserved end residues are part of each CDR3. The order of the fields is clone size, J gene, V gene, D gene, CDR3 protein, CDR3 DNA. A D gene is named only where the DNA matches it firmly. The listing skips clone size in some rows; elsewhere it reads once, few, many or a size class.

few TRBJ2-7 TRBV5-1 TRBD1 CASSLSWDRVNEQYF TGCGCCAGCAGCTTGAGCTGGGACAGGGTGAACGAGCAGTACTTC
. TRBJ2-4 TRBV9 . CASSTGTGNIQYF TGTGCCAGCAGCACCGGGACTGGGAACATTCAGTACTTC
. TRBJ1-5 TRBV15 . CATSGKQGPQHF TGTGCCACCAGCGGTAAACAGGGGCCCCAGCATTTT
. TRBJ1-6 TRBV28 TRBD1 CASSLEGANNSPLHF TGTGCCAGCAGTTTGGAGGGGGCAAATAATTCACCCCTCCACTTT
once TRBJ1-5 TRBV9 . CASGGLSNQPQHF TGTGCCAGCGGGGGACTTAGCAATCAGCCCCAGCATTTT
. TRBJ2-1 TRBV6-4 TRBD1 CASSEGTEIYNEQFF TGTGCCAGCAGTGAAGGGACAGAGATCTACAATGAGCAGTTCTTC
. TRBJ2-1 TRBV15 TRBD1 CATSRMNRGTNNEQFF TGTGCCACCAGCAGAATGAACAGGGGGACAAACAATGAGCAGTTCTTC
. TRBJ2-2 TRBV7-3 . CASSLGGVDTGELFF TGTGCCAGCAGCTTAGGAGGGGTCGACACCGGGGAGCTGTTTTTT
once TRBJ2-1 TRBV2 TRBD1 CASSEEGTGGGEDEQFF TGTGCCAGCAGTGAAGAAGGGACAGGGGGTGGGGAAGATGAGCAGTTCTTC
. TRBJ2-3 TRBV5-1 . CASSLGSRGTDTQYF TGCGCCAGCAGCTTGGGTTCGAGGGGGACAGATACGCAGTATTTT
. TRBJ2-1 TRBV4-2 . CASSQEERSSYNEQFF TGTGCCAGCAGCCAAGAAGAAAGGAGTTCCTACAATGAGCAGTTCTTC
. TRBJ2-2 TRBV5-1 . CASSLGAPTTGELFF TGCGCCAGCAGCTTGGGGGCCCCAACGACCGGGGAGCTGTTTTTT
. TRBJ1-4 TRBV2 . CASSQTQGGDNEKLFF TGTGCCAGCAGCCAGACCCAGGGAGGTGATAATGAAAAACTGTTTTTT
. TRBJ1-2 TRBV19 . CASTAEYYGYTF TGTGCCAGTACCGCTGAGTATTACGGCTACACCTTC
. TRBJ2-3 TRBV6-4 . CASSERGWGTDTQYF TGTGCCAGCAGTGAGCGCGGGTGGGGCACAGATACGCAGTATTTT
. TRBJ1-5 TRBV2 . CASTGKLSNQPQHF TGTGCCAGCACAGGGAAACTGAGCAATCAGCCCCAGCATTTT
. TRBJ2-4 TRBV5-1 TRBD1 CASSQGQGAGVAKNIQYF TGCGCCAGCAGCCAAGGACAGGGGGCTGGGGTAGCCAAAAACATTCAGTACTTC
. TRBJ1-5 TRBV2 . CASRGGTSNQPQHF TGTGCCAGCCGGGGTGGGACAAGCAATCAGCCCCAGCATTTT
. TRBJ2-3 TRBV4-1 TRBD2 CASSPLTSGTDTQYF TGCGCCAGCAGCCCCTTGACTAGCGGCACAGATACGCAGTATTTT
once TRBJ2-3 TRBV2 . CASNQLKSTDTQYF TGTGCCAGCAATCAGTTAAAGAGCACAGATACGCAGTATTTT
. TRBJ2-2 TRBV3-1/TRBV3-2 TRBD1 CASSQVNRDRENTGELFF TGTGCCAGCAGCCAAGTGAACCGGGACAGGGAGAACACCGGGGAGCTGTTTTTT
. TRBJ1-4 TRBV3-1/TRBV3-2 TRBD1 CASSHTGTGNEKLFF TGTGCCAGCAGCCACACCGGGACAGGGAATGAAAAACTGTTTTTT
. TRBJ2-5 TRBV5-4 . CASSSGTLRSPETQYF TGTGCCAGCAGCTCAGGGACTCTTAGAAGCCCAGAGACCCAGTACTTC
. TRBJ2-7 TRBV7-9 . CASATGYHEQYF TGTGCCAGCGCCACAGGGTACCACGAGCAGTACTTC
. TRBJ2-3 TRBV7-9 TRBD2 CASSLLAGMSDTQYF TGTGCCAGCAGCCTCCTAGCGGGAATGTCGGATACGCAGTATTTT
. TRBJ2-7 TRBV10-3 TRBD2 CAISELAGAGSYEQYF TGTGCCATCAGTGAGTTAGCGGGGGCTGGCTCCTACGAGCAGTACTTC
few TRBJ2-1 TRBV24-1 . CATSALDTGNEQFF TGTGCCACCAGTGCCCTTGATACTGGCAATGAGCAGTTCTTC
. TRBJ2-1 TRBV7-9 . CASSLPNWYYNEQFF TGTGCCAGCAGCTTACCCAACTGGTACTACAATGAGCAGTTCTTC
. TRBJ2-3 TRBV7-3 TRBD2 CASSLRASSGLTDTQYF TGTGCCAGCAGCTTAAGGGCATCTAGCGGCCTCACAGATACGCAGTATTTT
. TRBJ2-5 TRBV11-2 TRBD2 CASSPGLAGVGAETQYF TGTGCCAGCAGCCCCGGACTAGCGGGAGTAGGGGCTGAGACCCAGTACTTC
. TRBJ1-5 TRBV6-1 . CASSADDRLYSNQPQHF TGTGCCAGCAGTGCCGATGACAGACTTTATAGCAATCAGCCCCAGCATTTT
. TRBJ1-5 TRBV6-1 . CASSEGGLYQPQHF TGTGCCAGCAGTGAAGGTGGCTTATATCAGCCCCAGCATTTT
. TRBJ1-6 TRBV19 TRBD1 CASSTRSPTGDSPLHF TGTGCCAGTAGTACCAGGTCGCCGACAGGGGACTCACCCCTCCACTTT
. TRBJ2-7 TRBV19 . CASSIGQGGSYEQYF TGTGCCAGTAGTATCGGGCAGGGAGGATCCTACGAGCAGTACTTC
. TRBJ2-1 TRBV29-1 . CSAVRVYNEQFF TGCAGCGCCGTTCGGGTATACAATGAGCAGTTCTTC
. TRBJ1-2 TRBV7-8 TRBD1 CASSLAGQGVGYTF TGTGCCAGCAGCTTAGCGGGCCAGGGGGTTGGCTACACCTTC
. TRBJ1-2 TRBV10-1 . CARPLRARLYGYTF TGCGCCCGTCCGTTGAGGGCGCGGCTCTATGGCTACACCTTC
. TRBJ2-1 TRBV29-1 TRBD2 CSGGGDSYNEQFF TGCAGCGGTGGGGGGGACTCCTACAATGAGCAGTTCTTC
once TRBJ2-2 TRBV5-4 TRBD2 CASSLGLAYTGELFF TGTGCCAGCAGCTTGGGACTAGCTTACACCGGGGAGCTGTTTTTT
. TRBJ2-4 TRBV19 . CASSMGGSLKNIQYF TGTGCCAGTAGTATGGGCGGGTCTCTAAAAAACATTCAGTACTTC
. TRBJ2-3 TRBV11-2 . CASSLESWGVPTDTQYF TGTGCCAGCAGCTTAGAATCGTGGGGGGTCCCCACAGATACGCAGTATTTT
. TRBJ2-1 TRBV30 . CAWSGTSYNEQFF TGTGCCTGGTCCGGGACATCCTACAATGAGCAGTTCTTC
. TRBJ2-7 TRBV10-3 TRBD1 CAIQGGQGYEQYF TGTGCCATCCAGGGGGGACAGGGCTACGAGCAGTACTTC
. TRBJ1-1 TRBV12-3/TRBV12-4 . CASSLGPAAFF TGTGCCAGCAGTTTGGGCCCCGCCGCTTTCTTT
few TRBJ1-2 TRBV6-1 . CASSATTGPVYYGYTF TGTGCCAGCAGTGCGACCACAGGGCCGGTTTACTATGGCTACACCTTC
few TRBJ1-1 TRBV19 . CASSGWRRNTEAFF TGTGCCAGTAGTGGGTGGAGGAGGAACACTGAAGCTTTCTTT
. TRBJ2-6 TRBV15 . CATSSQWQSSGANVLTF TGTGCCACCAGCAGTCAGTGGCAATCCTCTGGGGCCAACGTCCTGACTTTC
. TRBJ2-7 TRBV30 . CAWKFYSDYEQYF TGTGCCTGGAAGTTTTATTCAGACTACGAGCAGTACTTC
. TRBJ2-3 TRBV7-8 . CASLWQGGSSGDFTDTQYF TGTGCCAGCCTTTGGCAGGGGGGAAGTAGCGGAGACTTCACAGATACGCAGTATTTT
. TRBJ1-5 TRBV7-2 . CASSFLGLQPQHF TGTGCCAGCAGCTTTTTGGGGCTTCAGCCCCAGCATTTT
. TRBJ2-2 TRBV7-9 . CASSQGRTGELFF TGTGCCAGCAGCCAAGGGAGAACCGGGGAGCTGTTTTTT
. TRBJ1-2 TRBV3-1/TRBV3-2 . CASSRISNYGYTF TGTGCCAGCAGTAGAATCTCTAACTATGGCTACACCTTC
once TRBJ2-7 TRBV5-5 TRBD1 CASILRDRAYEQYF TGTGCCAGCATCCTAAGGGACAGGGCCTACGAGCAGTACTTC
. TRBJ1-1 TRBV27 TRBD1 CASGTGVGTEAFF TGTGCCAGCGGGACAGGGGTGGGCACTGAAGCTTTCTTT
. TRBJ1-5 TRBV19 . CASSIGQNNQPQHF TGTGCCAGTAGTATCGGACAGAACAATCAGCCCCAGCATTTT
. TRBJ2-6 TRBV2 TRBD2 CASRAWREPRGANVLTF TGTGCCAGCAGGGCGTGGCGGGAGCCCCGAGGGGCCAACGTCCTGACTTTC
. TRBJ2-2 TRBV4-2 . CASSQVSSLDGELFF TGTGCCAGCAGCCAAGTTTCTAGCTTGGACGGGGAGCTGTTTTTT